The clone carrying this T cell receptor (beta chain) was counted many times. Its antigen is undetermined. This specimen belongs to a study of human T cells and chemical hapten exposure. Looking at the study overall: Slight volume differences across pooled libraries mainly accounted for varying per-sample TCR yields.

This CDR3 has 13 residues. V lost 0 bases, J lost 3 bases, and 6 bases lay in between. Germline V CDR1 and CDR2: LNHNV, YYDKDF (reference sequence). It was from unfractionated whole blood that total RNA was extracted. Study observations and caveats: TCRs at high frequency, those above 1 in 1000, did not change with DPC sensitization.

Attachment of unique molecular identifiers to individual cDNA molecules was performed in the library. Original handling: Sample-level TCR yields exhibited a median of around 93,000, with a range of about 20,000 to 700,000. TCRdb ran MiXCR on the 5' RACE reads and lists one entry per CDR3 protein. Clone size and V and J calls follow TCRdb, not the original study. Among approximately 81,000 distinct CDR3 sequences, about 7.7% were seen once, and the ten largest hold about 2.1%. This rearrangement joins TRBV15 to TRBJ2-7; possible D gene TRBD2, 5 bases. The TCR was taken from a male donor in good health. CDR3 nucleotide sequence: TGTGCCACCAGCAGAGATCGGGACTACGAGCAGTACTTC. Residues: CATSRDRDYEQYF.